Listed here are 7 T cell receptor beta chains from one sample, sequenced in a study of cytomegalovirus exposure and HLA in healthy donors. The primer mix had 60 Vbeta and 13 Jbeta primers. Assay used: immunoSEQ multiplex PCR; TCRdb lists only in-frame clones, some missing. The table includes about 130,000 clones, 73% detected once. Specimen: PBMCs. Receptor source: a man in his fifties or sixties in good health and CMV-seropositive.

CDR3 residues: CASSVALAGITGELFF. The CDR3 DNA sequence: TGTGCCAGCAGCGTTGCACTAGCGGGGATCACCGGGGAGCTGTTTTTT. The chain couples TRBV9 to TRBJ2-2; 10 bases fit TRBD2. The CDR3 sequence is 16 residues long. V shed 2 bases and J 4 bases; nucleotides not matched to a gene: 5. The germline CDR1 and CDR2 sequences are SGDLS and YYNGEE.

The chain is built from TRBV19 and TRBJ1-5; 7 bases are a match to TRBD1. V trimming: 5 bases; J trimming: 4 bases; junction bases outside the gene matches: 5. The CDR3 is 14 amino acids. Looked up from germline, CDR1 is LNHDA and CDR2 is SQIVND (reference sequence). The CDR3 DNA sequence: TGTGCCAGTAGTTTGGACAGGAAGAATCAGCCCCAGCATTTT. Protein sequence: CASSLDRKNQPQHF.

The chain is built from TRBV19 and TRBJ1-5, with 7 positions matching TRBD1. J gave up 6 bases and V 5 bases, and 7 bases lay outside the gene matches. Per germline, CDR1 LNHDA and CDR2 SQIVND (reference sequence). The CDR3 has 14 residues. The CDR3 DNA is TGTGCCAGTAGTGAGACTGGGGACAGTCAGCCCCAGCATTTT. This sequence encodes CASSETGDSQPQHF. Full variable domain (outside the CDR3, taken from reference TRBV19 and TRBJ1-5): DGGITQSPKYLFRKEGQNVTLSCEQNLNHDAMYWYRQDPGQGLRLIYYSQIVNDFQKGDIAEGYSVSREKKESFPLTVTSAQKNPTAFYLCASSETGDSQPQHFGDGTRLSIL.

V gene TRBV7-9 combines with J gene TRBJ1-2; D gene uncertain. Germline V gene sequence: CDR1 SEHNR, CDR2 FQNEAQ (reference sequence). The V end lost 2 bases, the J end lost 8 bases, and 9 bases lay between the germline ends. CDR3 length equals 12 residues. The CDR3 nucleotides read TGTGCCAGCAGCTTAAGTCCGGGGGGCTACACCTTC. Encoded protein: CASSLSPGGYTF.

The rearrangement uses TRBV2 and TRBJ1-3, with D perhaps matching TRBD1 (5 bases). The CDR3 totals 17 residues. CDR1 SNHLY and CDR2 FYNNEI come from the germline V gene. Trimming pared 2 bases from V and 2 bases from J, leaving 16 bases between. The CDR3 nucleotides are TGTGCCAGCAGTGAAAGATCCTCTGGGGCCACTGGAAACACCATATATTTT. Translating gives CASSERSSGATGNTIYF.

With regard to this clone: Given the absence of the conserved phenylalanine or tryptophan at the CDR3 end, a read error is likely. The chain has TRBV27 and TRBJ1-6, with D possibly TRBD1 on 6 matching bases. Germline values: CDR1 MNHEY, CDR2 SMNVEV (reference sequence). Between the trimmed V and J ends, which lost 5 bases and 9 bases, there was a span of 20 bases. This CDR3 region has 16 residues. The CDR3 sequence is CASSIFGQPPSSPLHL. The CDR3, as DNA: TGTGCCAGCAGTATCTTCGGACAGCCCCCGAGTTCACCCCTCCACCTT.

The rearrangement uses TRBV4-1 and TRBJ2-3; 10 bases are shared with TRBD2. V shed 0 bases and J 3 bases; nucleotides not matched to a gene: 9. The CDR3 loop spans 18 amino acids. CDR1 and CDR2 (germline): MGHRA, YSYEKL. The CDR3 sequence is CASSQDWASGSRTDTQYF. In nucleotides, the CDR3 is TGCGCCAGCAGCCAAGATTGGGCTAGCGGGAGTCGTACAGATACGCAGTATTTT.